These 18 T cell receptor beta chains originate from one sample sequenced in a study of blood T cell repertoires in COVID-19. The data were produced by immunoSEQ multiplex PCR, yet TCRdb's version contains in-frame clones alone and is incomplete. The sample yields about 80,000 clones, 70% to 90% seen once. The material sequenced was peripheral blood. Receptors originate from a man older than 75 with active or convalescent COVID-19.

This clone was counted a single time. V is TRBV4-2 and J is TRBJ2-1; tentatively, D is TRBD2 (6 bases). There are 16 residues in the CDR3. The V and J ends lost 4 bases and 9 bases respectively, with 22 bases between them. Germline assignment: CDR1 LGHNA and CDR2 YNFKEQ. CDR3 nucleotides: TGTGCCAGCAGCCCCTCCCTAACGGGAGATAACGGTGAGCAGTTCTTC. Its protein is CASSPSLTGDNGEQFF.

CDR3 sequence (DNA): TGTGCCAGCAGCCTCCCGGGACATATCTGGTATTTT. Translated, it gives CASSLPGHIWYF. The chain employs TRBV27 and TRBJ2-3, with D possibly TRBD1 on 6 matching bases. Trimming removed 6 bases from V and 14 bases from J, with 18 bases in between. The CDR3 has 12 amino acids. Germline assignment: CDR1 MNHEY and CDR2 SMNVEV (reference sequence).

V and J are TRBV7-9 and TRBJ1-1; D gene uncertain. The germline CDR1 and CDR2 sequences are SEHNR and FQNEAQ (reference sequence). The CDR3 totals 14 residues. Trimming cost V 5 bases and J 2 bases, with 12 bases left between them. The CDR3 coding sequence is TGTGCCAGCAGCCCAATCCAACTAAACACTGAAGCTTTCTTT. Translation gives CASSPIQLNTEAFF.

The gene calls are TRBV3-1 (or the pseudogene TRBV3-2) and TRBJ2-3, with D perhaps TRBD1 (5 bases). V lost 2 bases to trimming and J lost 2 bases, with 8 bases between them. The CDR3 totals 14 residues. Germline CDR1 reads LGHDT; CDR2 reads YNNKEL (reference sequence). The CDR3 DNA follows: TGTGCCAGCAGCCAACCTGGGGCCACAGATACGCAGTATTTT. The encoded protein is CASSQPGATDTQYF.

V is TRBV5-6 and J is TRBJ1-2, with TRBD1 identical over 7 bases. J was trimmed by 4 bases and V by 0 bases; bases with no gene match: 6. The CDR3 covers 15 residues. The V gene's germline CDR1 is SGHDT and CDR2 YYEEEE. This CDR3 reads CASSLAGTGVYGYTF. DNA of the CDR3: TGTGCCAGCAGCTTGGCCGGTACAGGGGTCTATGGCTACACCTTC.

This CDR3 is CASSQGTGYSSYNEQFF. CDR3 coding DNA: TGTGCCAGCAGCCAAGGGACAGGCTATAGCTCCTACAATGAGCAGTTCTTC. This rearrangement joins TRBV3-1 (or the pseudogene TRBV3-2) to TRBJ2-1, with 7 nucleotides matching TRBD1. J lost 0 bases, V lost 1 base, and 6 bases had no gene match. Germline V gene lookup returns CDR1 LGHDT and CDR2 YNNKEL (reference sequence). The CDR3 consists of 17 residues.

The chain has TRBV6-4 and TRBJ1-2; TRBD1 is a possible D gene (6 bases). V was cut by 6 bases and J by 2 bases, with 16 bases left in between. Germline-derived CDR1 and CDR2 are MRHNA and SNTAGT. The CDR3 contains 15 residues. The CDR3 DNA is TGTGCCAGCAGGCCGGACAGCTTAAACAACTATGGCTACACCTTC. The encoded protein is CASRPDSLNNYGYTF.

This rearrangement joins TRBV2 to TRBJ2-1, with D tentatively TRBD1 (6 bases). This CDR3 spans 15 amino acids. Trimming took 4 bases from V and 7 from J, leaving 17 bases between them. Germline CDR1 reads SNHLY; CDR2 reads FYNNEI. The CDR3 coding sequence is TGTGCCAGCAGTGGTATCCAGGGACAATGGAATGAGCAGTTCTTC. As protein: CASSGIQGQWNEQFF.

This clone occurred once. The CDR3 nucleotides read TGTGCCAGCAGTTACGGGCAGGAGGCAGATACGCAGTATTTT. Translation: CASSYGQEADTQYF. The chain combines TRBV6-5 with TRBJ2-3; maybe TRBD2 (5 bases). Germline lookup yields CDR1 MNHEY and CDR2 SVGAGI. The CDR3 covers 14 residues. V was pared by 2 bases and J by 4 bases, with 10 bases between.

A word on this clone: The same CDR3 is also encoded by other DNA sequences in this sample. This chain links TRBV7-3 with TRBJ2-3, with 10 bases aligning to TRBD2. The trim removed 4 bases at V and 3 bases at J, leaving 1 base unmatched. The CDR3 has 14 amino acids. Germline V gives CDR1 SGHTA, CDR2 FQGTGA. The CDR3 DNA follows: TGTGCCAGCAGCTCTAGCGGGAGAACAGATACGCAGTATTTT. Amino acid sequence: CASSSSGRTDTQYF.

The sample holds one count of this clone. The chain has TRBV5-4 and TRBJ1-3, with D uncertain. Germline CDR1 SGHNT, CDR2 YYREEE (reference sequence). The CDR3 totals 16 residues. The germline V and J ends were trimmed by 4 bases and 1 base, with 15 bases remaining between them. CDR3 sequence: CASSRFGLGSGNTIYF. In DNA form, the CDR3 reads TGTGCCAGCAGCCGGTTCGGTCTTGGTTCTGGAAACACCATATATTTT.

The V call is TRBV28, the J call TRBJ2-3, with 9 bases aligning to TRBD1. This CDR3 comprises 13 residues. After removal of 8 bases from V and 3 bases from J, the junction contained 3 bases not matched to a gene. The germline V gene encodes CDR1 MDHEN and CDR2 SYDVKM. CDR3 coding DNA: TGTGCCAGCCGCGGACAGGGGACAGATACGCAGTATTTT. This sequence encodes CASRGQGTDTQYF.

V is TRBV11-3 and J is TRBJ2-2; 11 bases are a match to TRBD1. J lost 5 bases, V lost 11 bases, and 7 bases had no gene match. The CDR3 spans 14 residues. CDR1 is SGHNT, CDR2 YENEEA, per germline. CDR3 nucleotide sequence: TGTGCCGTACGCGGGACAGGGGGTACCGGGGAGCTGTTTTTT. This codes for CAVRGTGGTGELFF.

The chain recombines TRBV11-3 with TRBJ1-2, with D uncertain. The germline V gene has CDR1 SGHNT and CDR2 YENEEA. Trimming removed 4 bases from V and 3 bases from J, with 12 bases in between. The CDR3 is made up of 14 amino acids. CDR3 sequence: CASSSDSSDYGYTF. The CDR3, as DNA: TGTGCCAGCAGCTCTGACTCGTCGGACTATGGCTACACCTTC.

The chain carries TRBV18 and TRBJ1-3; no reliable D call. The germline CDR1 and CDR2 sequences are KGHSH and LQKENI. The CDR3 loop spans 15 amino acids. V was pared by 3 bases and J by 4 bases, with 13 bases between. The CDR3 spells CASSPDRPRGNTIYF. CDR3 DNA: TGTGCCAGCTCACCCGATCGCCCTCGGGGAAACACCATATATTTT.

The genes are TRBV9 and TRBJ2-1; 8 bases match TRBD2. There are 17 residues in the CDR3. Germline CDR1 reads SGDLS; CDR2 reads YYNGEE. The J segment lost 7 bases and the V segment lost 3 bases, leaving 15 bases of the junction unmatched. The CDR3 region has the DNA TGTGCCAGCAGCGAGTCCATAACTAGCGGTGGTTTAAATGAGCAGTTCTTC. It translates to CASSESITSGGLNEQFF.

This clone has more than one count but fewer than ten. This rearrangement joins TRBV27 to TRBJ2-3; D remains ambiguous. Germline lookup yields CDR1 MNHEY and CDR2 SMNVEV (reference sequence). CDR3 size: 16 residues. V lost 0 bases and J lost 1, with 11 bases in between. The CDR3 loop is CASSLSKEHRTDTQYF. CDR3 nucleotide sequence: TGTGCCAGCAGTTTATCGAAGGAGCACCGCACAGATACGCAGTATTTT.

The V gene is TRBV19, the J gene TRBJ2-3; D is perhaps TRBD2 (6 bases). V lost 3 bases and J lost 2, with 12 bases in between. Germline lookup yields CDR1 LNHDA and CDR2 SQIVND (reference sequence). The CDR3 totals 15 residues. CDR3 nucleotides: TGTGCCAGTAGTATCCTGGGACTCGTCACAGATACGCAGTATTTT. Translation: CASSILGLVTDTQYF.